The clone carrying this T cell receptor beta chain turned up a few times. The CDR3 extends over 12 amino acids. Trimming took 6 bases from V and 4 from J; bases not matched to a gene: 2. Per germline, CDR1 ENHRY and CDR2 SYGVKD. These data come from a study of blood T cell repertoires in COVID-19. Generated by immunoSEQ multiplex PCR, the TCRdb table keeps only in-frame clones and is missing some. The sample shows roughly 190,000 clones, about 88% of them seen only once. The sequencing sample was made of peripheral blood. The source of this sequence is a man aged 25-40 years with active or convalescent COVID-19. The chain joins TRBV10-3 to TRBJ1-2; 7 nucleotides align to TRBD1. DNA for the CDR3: TGTGCCATCAGCGGGGACAGCTATGGCTACACCTTC. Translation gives CAISGDSYGYTF.